The 31 T cell receptor beta chains in this list originate from one sample, sequenced in a study of cytomegalovirus exposure and HLA in healthy donors. The PCR employed 60 Vbeta primers together with 13 Jbeta primers. Sequencing used immunoSEQ multiplex PCR; TCRdb keeps in-frame clones, though not all of them. The table records about 160,000 clones, around 72% of them present only once. Input material: PBMCs. These receptors were taken from a man in his forties in good health and CMV-seropositive.

The chain uses TRBV9 and TRBJ1-2, with 8 bases aligning to TRBD1. The germline CDR1 and CDR2 sequences are SGDLS and YYNGEE. This CDR3 spans 13 amino acids. V gave up 4 bases and J gave up 8 bases; unmatched junction bases: 7. Here the CDR3 reads CASSQTGQEGYTF. The CDR3 DNA is TGTGCCAGCAGCCAAACGGGACAGGAGGGCTACACCTTC.

This clone came up a few times. The V and J genes are TRBV5-1 and TRBJ1-6, with D tentatively TRBD1 (6 bases). Trimming cost V 5 bases and J 10 bases, with 16 bases left between them. Germline CDR1 is SGHRS and CDR2 is YFSETQ. This CDR3 contains 14 residues. The CDR3 sequence: CASRLQGVKSPLHF. DNA of the CDR3: TGCGCCAGCAGATTACAGGGTGTTAAGTCACCCCTCCACTTT.

The chain uses TRBV29-1 and TRBJ2-5, with D tentatively TRBD2 (7 bases). The CDR3 spans 13 residues. Germline CDR1 is SQVTM and CDR2 is ANQGSEA. V gave up 6 bases and J gave up 5 bases, with 16 bases separating them. The CDR3 spells CSVLTGRGETQYF. CDR3 DNA sequence: TGCAGCGTACTTACAGGGCGGGGGGAGACCCAGTACTTC.

This chain uses TRBV6-5 with TRBJ2-7; 9 nucleotides align to TRBD2. The germline V gene has CDR1 MNHEY and CDR2 SVGAGI. Unmatched junction bases numbered 3, after V lost 5 bases and J lost 1 base. This CDR3 has 14 residues. In DNA form, the CDR3 reads TGTGCCAGCAGTACGGCGGGGGGGTCCTACGAGCAGTACTTC. As protein: CASSTAGGSYEQYF.

The rearrangement links TRBV5-6 to TRBJ1-2; 7 bases map to TRBD1. V shed 7 bases and J 1 base; nucleotides not matched to a gene: 10. The CDR3 is 15 residues long. Germline V lookup: CDR1 SGHDT, CDR2 YYEEEE. This chain's CDR3 is CASQTGTANNYGYTF. Here the CDR3 DNA reads TGTGCCAGCCAGACCGGGACAGCGAATAACTATGGCTACACCTTC.

This sequence joins TRBV5-4 and TRBJ2-1; possibly TRBD2 for D (5 bases). Trimming stripped 2 bases from V and 10 bases from J, with 19 bases between. Germline lookup yields CDR1 SGHNT and CDR2 YYREEE (reference sequence). The CDR3 is 15 amino acids. CDR3 sequence (DNA): TGTGCCAGCAGCTTCGCTCGAAGGCCCCGCGGGGAGCAGTTCTTC. Residues: CASSFARRPRGEQFF.

This clone was counted between two and nine times. The CDR3 is CASSSTGALFF. The CDR3 nucleotides read TGTGCCAGCAGTTCGACAGGGGCCCTGTTTTTT. The V gene is TRBV27, the J gene TRBJ1-4; 8 bases fit TRBD1. V shed 4 bases and J 14 bases; nucleotides not matched to a gene: 3. The CDR3 loop spans 11 amino acids. The germline gives CDR1 MNHEY, CDR2 SMNVEV (reference sequence).

The rearrangement links TRBV5-1 to TRBJ1-5; 7 nucleotides line up with TRBD1. The length of the CDR3 is 15 residues. The V gene end was trimmed by 1 base and the J gene end by 6 bases; junction bases not matched to a gene: 7. Per germline, CDR1 SGHRS and CDR2 YFSETQ. CDR3 nucleotides: TGCGCCAGCAGCTTGACAGGGGAAATGGGTCAGCCCCAGCATTTT. Its protein is CASSLTGEMGQPQHF.

The genes are TRBV27 and TRBJ1-5, with 7 bases lining up with TRBD1. There are 17 residues in the CDR3. CDR1 and CDR2 from the germline V gene are MNHEY and SMNVEV (reference sequence). V shed 5 bases and J 1 base; nucleotides not matched to a gene: 11. This chain's CDR3 is CASSTRDRALSNQPQHF. In DNA, the CDR3 is TGTGCCAGCAGTACCCGGGACAGAGCCTTAAGCAATCAGCCCCAGCATTTT.

Remarks on this clone: The same CDR3 also results from other DNA sequences found in this sample. DNA of the CDR3: TGTGCCAGCAGCTTAGATAACAGGGGTACTGAAGCTTTCTTT. Translating it yields CASSLDNRGTEAFF. This chain joins TRBV7-2 and TRBJ1-1; 7 nucleotides match TRBD1. Losses at the gene ends were 1 base for V and 5 bases for J; bases not matched to a gene: 4. Germline V lookup: CDR1 SGHTA, CDR2 FQGNSA. CDR3 length equals 14 residues.

This clone has just a few counts. One junction end does not reproduce the germline sequence, and a read error may be involved. V gene TRBV7-9 combines with J gene TRBJ1-2; D gene unclear. This CDR3 comprises 12 residues. The germline V gene encodes CDR1 SEHNR and CDR2 FQNEAQ (reference sequence). The CDR3 here is CSSSLDGGGYTF. CDR3 in DNA: TGTTCCAGCAGCTTAGATGGTGGCGGCTACACCTTC. Full variable domain (remainder filled in from reference TRBV7-9 and TRBJ1-2): DTGVSQNPRHKITKRGQNVTFRCDPISEHNRLYWYRQTLGQGPEFLTYFQNEAQLEKSRLLSDRFSAERPKGSFSTLEIQRTEQGDSAMYLCSSSLDGGGYTFGSGTRLTVV.

This chain connects TRBV11-2 to TRBJ2-7, with TRBD2 identical over 10 bases. This CDR3 has 17 residues. Germline loops: CDR1 SGHAT, CDR2 FQNNGV. Trimming at V came to 6 bases and at J to 2 bases, leaving 13 bases not matched to a gene. CDR3 in DNA: TGTGCCAGCAGTGTCCAGGGAAGGACTAGCGGAACCTACGAGCAGTACTTC. Translated: CASSVQGRTSGTYEQYF.

The sample holds a few counts of this clone. The chain combines TRBV7-3 with TRBJ1-1, with TRBD1 matching over 9 bases. Germline-derived CDR1 and CDR2 are SGHTA and FQGTGA. V lost 5 bases, J lost 1 base, and 5 bases stayed unmatched. CDR3 size: 15 residues. The CDR3 DNA sequence: TGTGCCAGCAGCCTCACAGGGGGCGAGAACACTGAAGCTTTCTTT. Amino acids: CASSLTGGENTEAFF. Full variable domain (outside the CDR3, taken from reference TRBV7-3 and TRBJ1-1): GAGVSQTPSNKVTEKGKYVELRCDPISGHTALYWYRQSLGQGPEFLIYFQGTGAADDSGLPNDRFFAVRPEGSVSTLKIQRTERGDSAVYLCASSLTGGENTEAFFGQGTRLTVV.

This chain links TRBV7-9 with TRBJ2-7; 8 bases fit TRBD1. The CDR3 runs to 15 residues. V trimming: 5 bases; J trimming: 1 base; junction bases outside the gene matches: 7. In germline, CDR1 is SEHNR, CDR2 FQNEAQ (reference sequence). CDR3 DNA: TGTGCCAGCAGCACCGGGACAGGAAAATCCTACGAGCAGTACTTC. Translating gives CASSTGTGKSYEQYF.

A few counts support this clone. The chain has TRBV30 and TRBJ1-1; 8 bases match TRBD1. Germline V gene sequence: CDR1 GTSNPN, CDR2 SVGIG (reference sequence). Trimming at V came to 0 bases and at J to 2 bases, leaving 2 bases not matched to a gene. The CDR3 is 14 residues long. The CDR3 nucleotides are TGTGCCTGGAGTGTGGGGACAGGTAACACTGAAGCTTTCTTT. It encodes CAWSVGTGNTEAFF.

The CDR3 sequence: CASSFTLGAGNTIYF. The CDR3, as DNA: TGCGCCAGCAGCTTTACGTTGGGAGCAGGAAACACCATATATTTT. The V gene is TRBV5-1, the J gene TRBJ1-3; D unclear. Looked up from germline, CDR1 is SGHRS and CDR2 is YFSETQ. The CDR3 runs to 15 residues. The ends were cut back, 2 bases at V and 4 bases at J, with 13 bases in the middle.

The chain couples TRBV7-9 to TRBJ2-3; a possible D gene is TRBD2 (7 bases). CDR3 length: 16 amino acids. The V gene lost 5 bases and the J gene lost 3 bases, with 18 bases spanning the gap. Germline loops: CDR1 SEHNR, CDR2 FQNEAQ (reference sequence). CDR3 loop: CASSPWRGGKTDTQYF. CDR3 DNA: TGTGCCAGCAGCCCCTGGAGGGGGGGGAAGACAGATACGCAGTATTTT.

The chain has TRBV7-2 and TRBJ2-3; 14 nucleotides line up with TRBD2. This CDR3 region has 18 residues. V was clipped by 1 base and J by 0 bases; unmatched bases: 3. CDR1 and CDR2 (germline): SGHTA, FQGNSA. The CDR3, as DNA: TGTGCCAGCAGCTTAGGACTAGCGGGGGGGAAAAGCACAGATACGCAGTATTTT. Protein sequence: CASSLGLAGGKSTDTQYF. The whole variable domain, filled in from reference TRBV7-2 and TRBJ2-3, reads GAGVSQSPSNKVTEKGKDVELRCDPISGHTALYWYRQSLGQGLEFLIYFQGNSAPDKSGLPSDRFSAERTGGSVSTLTIQRTQQEDSAVYLCASSLGLAGGKSTDTQYFGPGTRLTVL.

CDR3 nucleotides: TGTGCCAGCAGTGATCTGGCTAGCGGGAACCAGAATGAGCAGTTCTTC. This translates into CASSDLASGNQNEQFF. The rearrangement joins TRBV6-4 to TRBJ2-1; TRBD2 aligns across 9 bases. The V gene end was trimmed by 3 bases and the J gene end by 7 bases; junction bases not matched to a gene: 10. Germline lookup yields CDR1 MRHNA and CDR2 SNTAGT. The CDR3 has 16 amino acids.

The chain carries TRBV5-4 and TRBJ1-1, with 7 bases aligning to TRBD1. V gave up 3 bases and J gave up 3 bases; unmatched junction bases: 8. The CDR3 contains 15 residues. Germline-derived CDR1 and CDR2 are SGHNT and YYREEE (reference sequence). This chain's CDR3 is CASSSKGALDTEAFF. CDR3 nucleotides: TGTGCCAGCAGCTCGAAGGGGGCTTTGGACACTGAAGCTTTCTTT.

The chain uses TRBV6-5 and TRBJ1-2, with 9 bases identical to TRBD1. CDR1 and CDR2 (germline): MNHEY, SVGAGI. CDR3 size: 13 residues. J lost 7 bases, V lost 5 bases, and 5 bases had no gene match. CDR3 bases: TGTGCCAGCAGTGGGACAGGGAAAGGTGGCTACACCTTC. Its translation is CASSGTGKGGYTF.

The sample holds a few counts of this clone. This rearrangement joins TRBV19 to TRBJ1-6; D is undetermined. Trimming took off 3 bases at V and 10 bases at J, with 13 bases between the two ends. CDR1 and CDR2 from the germline V gene are LNHDA and SQIVND (reference sequence). The CDR3 contains 14 residues. CDR3 sequence: CASSISGQESPLHF. The CDR3 DNA follows: TGTGCCAGTAGTATTTCAGGTCAGGAATCACCCCTCCACTTT.

The chain employs TRBV11-2 and TRBJ2-4, with 9 bases aligning to TRBD1. The CDR3 extends over 14 amino acids. Losses at the gene ends were 5 bases for V and 12 bases for J; bases not matched to a gene: 11. Germline V CDR1 and CDR2: SGHAT, FQNNGV. This chain's CDR3 is CASSNWDRERDQYF. CDR3 DNA: TGTGCCAGCAGCAACTGGGACAGGGAGAGGGATCAGTACTTC.

There are a few counts of this clone. The chain has TRBV9 and TRBJ2-1; the match to TRBD2 covers 11 bases. CDR1 SGDLS and CDR2 YYNGEE come from the germline V gene. The CDR3 runs 16 residues. The J segment lost 7 bases and the V segment lost 3 bases, leaving 9 bases of the junction unmatched. DNA of the CDR3: TGTGCCAGCAGCGCGACTAGCGGGGAGCGGGGGAATGAGCAGTTCTTC. It yields the protein CASSATSGERGNEQFF.

Only a few counts were recorded for this clone. The chain is built from TRBV5-6 and TRBJ2-7; weak D call: TRBD2 (6 bases). This CDR3 region has 14 residues. V gave up 2 bases and J gave up 7 bases, with 16 bases separating them. Germline V gene lookup returns CDR1 SGHDT and CDR2 YYEEEE. The CDR3 sequence is CASSFGGGAREQYF. CDR3 nucleotide sequence: TGTGCCAGCAGCTTTGGAGGAGGGGCGCGAGAGCAGTACTTC.

This chain joins TRBV4-3 and TRBJ1-1, with D possibly TRBD1 on 5 matching bases. The ends were cut back, 1 base at V and 0 bases at J, with 9 bases in the middle. Germline V gene lookup returns CDR1 LGHNA and CDR2 YSLEER. The CDR3 has 15 residues. The CDR3 nucleotides are TGCGCCAGCAGCCAAGTGGGGGGAATGAACACTGAAGCTTTCTTT. It specifies CASSQVGGMNTEAFF.

The CDR3 DNA sequence: TGTGCCAGTAGTATTAATAGCGGGGGGGGCACAGATACGCAGTATTTT. Encoded protein: CASSINSGGGTDTQYF. This sequence joins TRBV19 and TRBJ2-3, with 11 positions matching TRBD2. Germline V gene lookup returns CDR1 LNHDA and CDR2 SQIVND (reference sequence). The CDR3 is 16 residues long. The V segment lost 3 bases and the J segment 1 base; nucleotides outside the gene matches: 3.

This chain links TRBV4-3 with TRBJ1-2; D is perhaps TRBD1 (6 bases). The germline V gene has CDR1 LGHNA and CDR2 YSLEER. CDR3 length: 17 residues. With 0 bases removed from V and 0 bases from J, the gap between germline ends came to 14 bases. The CDR3 protein is CASSQDGSDSANYGYTF. DNA for the CDR3: TGCGCCAGCAGCCAAGATGGCTCGGACAGTGCTAACTATGGCTACACCTTC.

This clone was counted many times. V is TRBV5-4 and J is TRBJ1-4; unclear D gene. The V and J ends lost 4 bases and 5 bases respectively, with 12 bases between them. The CDR3 spans 14 residues. Per germline, CDR1 SGHNT and CDR2 YYREEE (reference sequence). CDR3 region: CASSRPGFNEKLFF. The CDR3 DNA reads TGTGCCAGCAGCCGACCGGGTTTCAATGAAAAACTGTTTTTT.

The rearrangement links TRBV7-6 to TRBJ2-3, with D perhaps matching TRBD2 (6 bases). V dropped 5 bases and J dropped 2 bases, with 20 bases sitting between them. Per the germline V gene, CDR1 is SGHVS and CDR2 is FNYEAQ. The CDR3 loop spans 17 amino acids. CDR3 nucleotide sequence: TGTGCCAGCAGCCCTCCCCCAGGGCGGGGATTCACAGATACGCAGTATTTT. This sequence encodes CASSPPPGRGFTDTQYF. The variable domain in full, completed from reference TRBV7-6 and TRBJ2-3, reads GAGVSQSPRYKVTKRGQDVALRCDPISGHVSLYWYRQALGQGPEFLTYFNYEAQQDKSGLPNDRFSAERPEGSISTLTIQRTEQRDSAMYRCASSPPPGRGFTDTQYFGPGTRLTVL.

The chain is built from TRBV14 and TRBJ2-5; D is ambiguous. Germline V gives CDR1 SGHDN, CDR2 FVKESK. This CDR3 spans 13 amino acids. V was shortened by 9 bases and J by 0 bases, with 11 bases between the two germline ends. DNA of the CDR3: TGTGCCAGTCAGGAAACTTACCAAGAGACCCAGTACTTC. Translated: CASQETYQETQYF.